This TCR beta chain was captured by sequencing in a study of cytomegalovirus exposure and HLA in healthy donors. Per the germline V gene, CDR1 is LNHDA and CDR2 is SQIVND (reference sequence). With 7 bases removed from V and 8 bases from J, the gap between germline ends came to 15 bases. CDR3 length: 13 residues. Vbeta (60) and Jbeta (13) primers were used in the PCR. Generated by immunoSEQ multiplex PCR, the TCRdb table keeps only in-frame clones and is missing some. The data contain fewer than 200,000 clones, roughly 85% of them singletons. This TCR was recovered from a male donor in good health and CMV-seronegative. Input material: PBMCs. This chain uses TRBV19 with TRBJ1-3, with D unresolved. CDR3 sequence (DNA): TGTGCCAGTACGCAGGCGCCGTACTACACCATATATTTT. Its translation is CASTQAPYYTIYF.